The 17 T cell receptor beta chains in this list originate from one sample, sequenced in a study of blood T cell repertoires in COVID-19. Here immunoSEQ multiplex PCR was the method, and the copy in TCRdb shows in-frame clones only, minus some. Of about 44,000 clones detected, around 90% appear once; the ten largest clones hold around 25%. Source material: peripheral blood. The receptors were gathered from a woman aged 80 or older in a cohort sampled during active or convalescent COVID-19.

The chain has TRBV7-8 and TRBJ2-7, with D possibly TRBD2 on 5 matching bases. The germline V gene encodes CDR1 SGHVS and CDR2 FQNEAQ. The V gene lost 1 base and the J gene lost 4 bases, with 17 bases spanning the gap. This CDR3 has 16 residues. This CDR3 is CASSLVVGNPSYEQYF. In DNA form, the CDR3 reads TGTGCCAGCAGCTTAGTGGTCGGGAATCCATCTTACGAGCAGTACTTC. Drawing the rest from reference TRBV7-8 and TRBJ2-7, the complete variable domain is GAGVSQSPRYKVAKRGQDVALRCDPISGHVSLFWYQQALGQGPEFLTYFQNEAQLDKSGLPSDRFFAERPEGSVSTLKIQRTQQEDSAVYLCASSLVVGNPSYEQYFGPGTRLTVT.

The chain carries TRBV27 and TRBJ2-7; 11 nucleotides align to TRBD1. The trim removed 5 bases at V and 4 bases at J, leaving 13 bases unmatched. Germline V lookup: CDR1 MNHEY, CDR2 SMNVEV (reference sequence). The CDR3 has 17 amino acids. CDR3 protein: CASSEKIPGTGGYEQYF. The DNA for the CDR3 is TGTGCCAGCAGTGAAAAAATTCCCGGGACAGGGGGGTACGAGCAGTACTTC.

The V and J genes are TRBV6-9 and TRBJ1-6, with D hard to call. The CDR3 covers 17 residues. V was clipped by 4 bases and J by 0 bases, with 13 bases between them. Germline CDR1 MNHGY, CDR2 SVAAGI. The DNA of the CDR3 is TGTGCCAGCAGTTTCGAGACTTGGAGCTCCTATAATTCACCCCTCCACTTT. Translation: CASSFETWSSYNSPLHF.

The chain recombines TRBV12-5 with TRBJ2-1; 8 bases align to TRBD1. The CDR3 has 14 residues. Germline CDR1 LGHNT, CDR2 FRNRAP. Trimming cost V 7 bases and J 1 base; bases outside gene matches: 3. In DNA form, the CDR3 reads TGTGCTAGTGCTGACAGGGGTTCCTACAATGAGCAGTTCTTC. Amino acids: CASADRGSYNEQFF.

J is TRBJ2-1 and V is TRBV5-8; 8 bases align to TRBD1. With V trimmed by 2 bases and J by 9 bases, 13 bases remained unmatched. Germline values: CDR1 SGHTS, CDR2 YDEGEE. The CDR3 contains 16 residues. In DNA form, the CDR3 reads TGTGCCAGCAGCTTTTTAGGGACAGGCCTGGTGAGTGAGCAGTTCTTC. It is translated as CASSFLGTGLVSEQFF.

The CDR3 reads CAWRDRPSTDTQYF. In DNA form, the CDR3 reads TGTGCCTGGAGGGACAGACCGAGCACAGATACGCAGTATTTT. This chain connects TRBV30 to TRBJ2-3; perhaps TRBD1 as D (6 bases). V was shortened by 3 bases and J by 0 bases, with 10 bases between the two germline ends. Germline V lookup: CDR1 GTSNPN, CDR2 SVGIG (reference sequence). This CDR3 is built from 14 residues.

The chain links TRBV10-2 to TRBJ2-7; 14 bases are shared with TRBD2. Trimming took 7 bases from V and 0 from J; bases not matched to a gene: 8. The CDR3 is 17 amino acids. Per germline, CDR1 WSHSY and CDR2 SAAADI. CDR3 bases: TGCGCCAGCAAATTGACTAGCGGGGGGGCAGGCTCCTACGAGCAGTACTTC. Translating gives CASKLTSGGAGSYEQYF.

CDR3 residues: CASSTRLAGPSSYNEQFF. The CDR3 nucleotides read TGTGCCAGCAGCACTCGACTAGCGGGACCAAGCTCCTACAATGAGCAGTTCTTC. The V call is TRBV7-2, the J call TRBJ2-1; 11 bases agree with TRBD2. The CDR3 has 18 amino acids. V was pared by 5 bases and J by 0 bases, with 9 bases of the junction left unmatched. CDR1 is SGHTA and CDR2 is FQGNSA in the germline V gene.

The V gene is TRBV19, the J gene TRBJ1-5, with 8 bases matching TRBD1. Looked up from germline, CDR1 is LNHDA and CDR2 is SQIVND (reference sequence). With V trimmed by 6 bases and J by 2 bases, 6 bases remained unmatched. The CDR3 consists of 15 residues. CDR3 in amino acids: CASRGGTGGNQPQHF. The DNA of the CDR3 is TGTGCCAGTAGGGGCGGGACAGGCGGCAATCAGCCCCAGCATTTT.

The chain joins TRBV6-2 or TRBV6-3 to TRBJ2-7; 12 bases are shared with TRBD2. The junction had 11 bases not matched to a gene; V was cut back by 0 bases and J by 5 bases. The germline gives CDR1 MNHEY, CDR2 SVGEGT. The length of the CDR3 is 18 residues. The CDR3 sequence: CASSYSIQTSGRINEQYF. As DNA, the CDR3 is TGTGCCAGCAGTTACTCCATACAGACTAGCGGGAGAATCAACGAGCAGTACTTC.

The V gene is TRBV6-5, the J gene TRBJ2-7; the D gene is possibly TRBD2 (6 bases). The CDR3 contains 13 residues. Trimming stripped 7 bases from V and 7 bases from J, with 17 bases between. Germline values: CDR1 MNHEY, CDR2 SVGAGI. The CDR3 sequence is CASKTGVGGEQYF. The CDR3 DNA follows: TGTGCCAGCAAAACTGGCGTGGGGGGAGAGCAGTACTTC.

The rearrangement joins TRBV11-1 to TRBJ2-5; D is unclear. Germline CDR1 reads SGHAT; CDR2 reads FQDESV (reference sequence). Trimming stripped 1 base from V and 1 base from J, with 7 bases between. The CDR3 runs 14 residues. Written as DNA, the CDR3 is TGTGCCAGCAGCTTAGGAGTTGCCCAAGAGACCCAGTACTTC. It yields the protein CASSLGVAQETQYF.

The table lists this clone with a few counts. The chain is built from TRBV23-1 and TRBJ1-1, with 8 bases identical to TRBD1. TRBV23-1 is placed among ORFs of uncertain function. The CDR3 spans 16 residues. V was clipped by 3 bases and J by 1 base; unmatched bases: 7. CDR3 sequence reads: CASSHHRGDRNTEAFF. The CDR3 bases are TGCGCCAGCAGTCACCACAGGGGGGATAGGAACACTGAAGCTTTCTTT.

The rearrangement uses TRBV7-9 and TRBJ1-1; the match to TRBD1 covers 7 bases. V trimming: 3 bases; J trimming: 4 bases; junction bases outside the gene matches: 8. The germline V gene encodes CDR1 SEHNR and CDR2 FQNEAQ (reference sequence). The CDR3 is made up of 15 amino acids. CDR3: CASSFKGGWGTEAFF. In nucleotides, the CDR3 is TGTGCCAGCAGCTTCAAAGGGGGCTGGGGCACTGAAGCTTTCTTT.

The chain couples TRBV12-3 or TRBV12-4 to TRBJ2-7; perhaps TRBD1 as D (6 bases). This CDR3 is 13 amino acids long. Trimming removed 4 bases at V and 2 bases at J, with 9 bases between. The CDR3 sequence: CASSWSGAYEQYF. The CDR3 DNA reads as TGTGCCAGCAGTTGGTCAGGGGCCTACGAGCAGTACTTC.

V gene TRBV11-3 combines with J gene TRBJ2-1; perhaps TRBD2 as D (6 bases). Germline CDR1 and CDR2: SGHNT and YENEEA. Trimming took 4 bases from V and 4 from J, leaving 23 bases between them. The CDR3 is 18 residues long. DNA of the CDR3: TGTGCCAGCAGCTCACCAAGCCATATTAGCGGCAATTACAATGAGCAGTTCTTC. Its protein is CASSSPSHISGNYNEQFF.

This clone came up once. The V gene is TRBV3-1 (or the pseudogene TRBV3-2), the J gene TRBJ2-7; D gene unclear. This CDR3 is 14 amino acids long. Trimming removed 2 bases at V and 3 bases at J, with 11 bases between. CDR1 LGHDT and CDR2 YNNKEL come from the germline V gene (reference sequence). The DNA for the CDR3 is TGTGCCAGCAGCCAATCGTACGCGGTCTACGAGCAGTACTTC. This encodes CASSQSYAVYEQYF.